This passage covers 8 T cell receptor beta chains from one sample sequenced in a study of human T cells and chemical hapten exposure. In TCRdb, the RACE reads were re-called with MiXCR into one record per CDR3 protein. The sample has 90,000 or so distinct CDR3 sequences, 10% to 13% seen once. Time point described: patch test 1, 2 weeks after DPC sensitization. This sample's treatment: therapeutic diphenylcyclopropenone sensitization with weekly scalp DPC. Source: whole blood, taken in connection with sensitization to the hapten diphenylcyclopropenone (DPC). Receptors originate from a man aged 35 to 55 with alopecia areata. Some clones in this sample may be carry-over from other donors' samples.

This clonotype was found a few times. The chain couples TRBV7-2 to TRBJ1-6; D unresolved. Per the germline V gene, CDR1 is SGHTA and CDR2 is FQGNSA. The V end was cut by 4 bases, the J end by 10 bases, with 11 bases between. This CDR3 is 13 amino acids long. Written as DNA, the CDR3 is TGTGCCAGCAGCTCAATGTCAGTGTCACCCCTCCACTTT. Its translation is CASSSMSVSPLHF.

The CDR3 region has the DNA TGTGCCAGCAGTTACCAGGGGGTGGGCGGGGAGCTGTTTTTT. Translation gives CASSYQGVGGELFF. This rearrangement joins TRBV6-6 to TRBJ2-2; TRBD1 matches at 7 bases. Germline V gene lookup returns CDR1 MNHNY and CDR2 SVGAGI (reference sequence). The J segment lost 7 bases and the V segment lost 2 bases, leaving 4 bases of the junction unmatched. The CDR3 has 14 residues.

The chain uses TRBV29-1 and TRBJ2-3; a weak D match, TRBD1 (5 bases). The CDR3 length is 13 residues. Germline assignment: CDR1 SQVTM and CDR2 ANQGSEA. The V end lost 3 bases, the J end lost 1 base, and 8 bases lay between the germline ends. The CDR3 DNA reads TGCAGCGTTGACAGGGTTGGCACAGATACGCAGTATTTT. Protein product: CSVDRVGTDTQYF.

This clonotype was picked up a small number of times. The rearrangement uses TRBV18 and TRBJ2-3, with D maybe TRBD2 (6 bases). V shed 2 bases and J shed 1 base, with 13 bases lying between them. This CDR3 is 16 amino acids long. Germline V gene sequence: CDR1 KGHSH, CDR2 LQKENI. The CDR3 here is CASSPGRGLGTDTQYF. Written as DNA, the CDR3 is TGTGCCAGCTCACCAGGGCGGGGACTCGGCACAGATACGCAGTATTTT.

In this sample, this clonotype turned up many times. The CDR3 here is CASSGGLGANVLTF. For the CDR3, the DNA is TGTGCCAGCAGTGGGGGGCTCGGGGCCAACGTCCTGACTTTC. The chain has TRBV2 and TRBJ2-6, with D possibly TRBD1 on 6 matching bases. In germline, CDR1 is SNHLY, CDR2 FYNNEI. The length of the CDR3 is 14 residues. Trimming removed 4 bases at V and 4 bases at J, with 8 bases between.

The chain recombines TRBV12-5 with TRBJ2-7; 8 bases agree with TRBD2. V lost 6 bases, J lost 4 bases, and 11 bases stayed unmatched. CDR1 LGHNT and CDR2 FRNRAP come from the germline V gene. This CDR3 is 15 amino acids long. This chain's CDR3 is CASGIKLAERYEQYV. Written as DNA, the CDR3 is TGTGCTAGTGGGATAAAACTAGCGGAAAGGTACGAGCAGTACGTC.

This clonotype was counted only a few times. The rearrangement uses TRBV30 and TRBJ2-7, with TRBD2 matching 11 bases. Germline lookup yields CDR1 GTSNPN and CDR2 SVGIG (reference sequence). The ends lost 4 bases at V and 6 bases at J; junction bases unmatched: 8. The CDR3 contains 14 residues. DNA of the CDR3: TGTGCCTGGATCATAGCGGGAGGGCCCTCCGAGCAGTACGTC. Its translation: CAWIIAGGPSEQYV.

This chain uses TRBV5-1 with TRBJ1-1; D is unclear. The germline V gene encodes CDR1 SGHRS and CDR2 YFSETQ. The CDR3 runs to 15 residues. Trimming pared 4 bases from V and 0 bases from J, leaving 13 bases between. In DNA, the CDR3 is TGCGCCAGCAGCCCCAACAGCGTCCTGAACACTGAAGCTTTCTTT. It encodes CASSPNSVLNTEAFF.